This passage covers 27 T cell receptor beta chains from one sample sequenced in a study of metastatic and nonmetastatic thyroid tumors. No patient received treatment before thyroid surgery. TCRdb re-clonotyped the PCR reads through MiXCR. Of 53,000 or so clones in the sample, 20% to 25% are singletons; the top ten hold about 3.9%. Specimen: blood. These TCRs come from a female donor with papillary thyroid cancer or a benign thyroid nodule (not recorded which). Some clones in this sample may be carry-over from other donors' samples.

This clone showed up many times. This chain uses TRBV24-1 with TRBJ2-1; TRBD2 agrees at 13 bases. Germline-derived CDR1 and CDR2 are KGHDR and SFDVKD. The trim removed 4 bases at V and 5 bases at J, leaving 7 bases unmatched. The CDR3 contains 17 residues. DNA for the CDR3: TGTGCCACCAGTGAGCTTCCGGGACTAGCGGGACACAATGAGCAGTTCTTC. Its protein is CATSELPGLAGHNEQFF.

This clone was seen many times. The J gene is TRBJ2-5, the V gene TRBV29-1; D call uncertain. This CDR3 is built from 10 residues. V shed 2 bases and J shed 7 bases, with 5 bases lying between them. Germline values: CDR1 SQVTM, CDR2 ANQGSEA. CDR3 region: CSVETGTQYF. CDR3 DNA sequence: TGCAGCGTTGAAACGGGGACCCAGTACTTC.

As regards this clone: This may stem from a read error, because a much larger clone lies one nucleotide away. The chain combines TRBV6-4 with TRBJ2-1, with D perhaps being TRBD1 or TRBD2 (5 bases each). Trimming left V 5 bases short and J 0 bases short, with 11 bases between. In germline, CDR1 is MRHNA, CDR2 SNTAGT. The CDR3 has 15 amino acids. The CDR3 DNA sequence: TGTGCCAGCAGTTGTGCAGGGAGCTCCTACAATGAGCAGTTCTTC. Translated: CASSCAGSSYNEQFF.

This clone was seen ten or more times. V is TRBV6-1 and J is TRBJ2-7, with D possibly being TRBD1 (6 bases). This CDR3 spans 13 amino acids. V shed 7 bases and J shed 2 bases, with 12 bases lying between them. Germline loops: CDR1 MNHNS, CDR2 SASEGT. The CDR3 DNA follows: TGTGCCAGCATCAGGGGCATCCCCTACGAGCAGTACTTC. Translated: CASIRGIPYEQYF.

This clone has more than one count but fewer than ten. A much bigger clone sits one base away, suggesting this may be a read error. The rearrangement links TRBV6-1 to TRBJ1-4, with 7 bases identical to TRBD1. Germline V gene sequence: CDR1 MNHNS, CDR2 SASEGT. Trimming at V came to 5 bases and at J to 7 bases, leaving 10 bases not matched to a gene. CDR3 size: 15 residues. The CDR3 here is CASSLQGGSSEKLFF. Written as DNA, the CDR3 is TGTGCCAGCAGTCTCCAGGGGGGGTCATCTGAAAAACTGTTTTTT.

This clone was seen at least ten times. The genes are TRBV19 and TRBJ2-2; 9 bases align to TRBD2. The CDR3 contains 17 residues. Per germline, CDR1 LNHDA and CDR2 SQIVND (reference sequence). V shed 7 bases and J 5 bases; nucleotides not matched to a gene: 14. CDR3 DNA: TGTGCCAGTAAAGCCAGCGGGAGGCCGGATGGAACCGGGGAGCTGTTTTTT. It codes for CASKASGRPDGTGELFF. The full variable domain, completed using reference TRBV19 and TRBJ2-2, is DGGITQSPKYLFRKEGQNVTLSCEQNLNHDAMYWYRQDPGQGLRLIYYSQIVNDFQKGDIAEGYSVSREKKESFPLTVTSAQKNPTAFYLCASKASGRPDGTGELFFGEGSRLTVL.

This clone was observed at least ten times. The gene calls are TRBV5-1 and TRBJ1-2; tentative D call: TRBD1 (6 bases). V lost 0 bases, J lost 4 bases, and 13 bases lay in between. There are 15 residues in the CDR3. The germline gives CDR1 SGHRS, CDR2 YFSETQ. The CDR3 spells CASSLESDRPYGYTF. CDR3 in DNA: TGCGCCAGCAGCTTGGAGTCCGACAGGCCCTATGGCTACACCTTC.

This clone was seen many times. This sequence joins TRBV3-1 and TRBJ2-7, with D unresolved. Germline V lookup: CDR1 LGHDT, CDR2 YNNKEL (reference sequence). The CDR3 is 14 residues long. Trimming left V 3 bases short and J 4 bases short, with 13 bases between. For the CDR3, the DNA is TGTGCCAGCAGCCACCCCAGGCAGACTTACGAGCAGTACTTC. Translation gives CASSHPRQTYEQYF.

This clone was detected ten times or more. This chain joins TRBV3-1 and TRBJ2-1; TRBD1 is a possible D gene (5 bases). Germline V CDR1 and CDR2: LGHDT, YNNKEL (reference sequence). The CDR3 covers 15 residues. Trimming removed 0 bases at V and 5 bases at J, with 11 bases between. CDR3 protein: CASSQETEIDNEQFF. The DNA of the CDR3 is TGTGCCAGCAGCCAAGAGACAGAGATTGACAATGAGCAGTTCTTC.

The sample holds many counts of this clone. The V call is TRBV20-1, the J call TRBJ2-1, with a possible D match to TRBD2 (6 bases). Deletions cut 6 bases from V and 4 bases from J, with 22 bases between. Per germline, CDR1 DFQATT and CDR2 SNEGSKA (reference sequence). The CDR3 is 16 residues long. The CDR3 nucleotides are TGCAGTGCGGTTACGTCGGAGGCGGGAAGATACAATGAGCAGTTCTTC. Protein sequence: CSAVTSEAGRYNEQFF.

Remarks on this clone: A much bigger clone sits one base away, suggesting this may be a read error. The chain employs TRBV24-1 and TRBJ2-3, with 14 bases matching TRBD2. In germline, CDR1 is KGHDR, CDR2 SFDVKD. The CDR3 has 17 residues. V lost 3 bases to trimming and J lost 4 bases; unmatched junction nucleotides: 5. The CDR3 region is CATSDQTSGREADTQYF. CDR3 nucleotides: TGTGCCACCAGTGATCAGACTAGCGGGAGGGAAGCAGATACGCAGTATTTT.

This clone was seen only a few times. This may arise from a read error, as a much more abundant clone is one base away. The rearrangement uses TRBV6-1 and TRBJ2-1; 12 bases are a match to TRBD2. CDR3 size: 15 residues. CDR1 is MNHNS, CDR2 SASEGT, per germline. CDR3 sequence reads: CASKALAGGVHEQLF. CDR3 DNA: TGTGCCAGCAAGGCCCTAGCGGGAGGGGTGCATGAGCAGCTCTTC.

The rearrangement uses TRBV4-1 and TRBJ2-7, with D uncertain. CDR3 length: 13 residues. The V end lost 0 bases, the J end lost 4 bases, and 7 bases lay between the germline ends. CDR1 and CDR2 from the germline V gene are MGHRA and YSYEKL. The CDR3 loop reads CASSQDGRYEQYF. CDR3 coding DNA: TGCGCCAGCAGCCAAGACGGTCGTTACGAGCAGTACTTC.

This clone was seen only a few times. Its ends do not fully match the called genes, so a read error is possible. The chain has TRBV6-1 and TRBJ2-6; D ambiguous. The CDR3 has 18 amino acids. Germline V gene sequence: CDR1 MNHNS, CDR2 SASEGT. For the CDR3, the DNA is TGTGCCAGCAGTGGCGTCGGTTCCCGTTCGAGTGGGTCCAACGTCCTGACTTTC. It encodes CASSGVGSRSSGSNVLTF.

This clone appeared many times. The J gene is TRBJ2-5, the V gene TRBV28; 9 positions agree with TRBD2. The V gene's germline CDR1 is MDHEN and CDR2 SYDVKM. The CDR3 is 16 amino acids. With V trimmed by 3 bases and J by 2 bases, 7 bases remained unmatched. CDR3 nucleotides: TGTGCCAGCAGTTTCGCGGGAGGGCCAGGTCAAGAGACCCAGTACTTC. This translates into CASSFAGGPGQETQYF.

This clone occurred many times. This chain joins TRBV12-3 or TRBV12-4 and TRBJ2-7, with TRBD2 as a possible D gene (6 bases). This CDR3 has 14 amino acids. V was pared by 3 bases and J by 2 bases, with 11 bases between. CDR3 DNA sequence: TGTGCCAGCAGTTTTGTGGGAGGAGCCTACGAGCAGTACTTC. As protein: CASSFVGGAYEQYF.

This clone was seen repeatedly, ten times or more. This chain joins TRBV5-8 and TRBJ1-5; weak D call: TRBD1 (5 bases). This CDR3 contains 15 residues. CDR1 is SGHTS and CDR2 is YDEGEE in the germline V gene. V was trimmed by 0 bases and J by 4 bases, leaving 11 bases between them. The CDR3 loop is CASSLVNRPNQPQHF. CDR3 in DNA: TGTGCCAGCAGCTTGGTAAACAGGCCTAATCAGCCCCAGCATTTT.

This clone was seen at least ten times. This chain joins TRBV5-1 and TRBJ2-7, with 8 bases identical to TRBD1. Germline-derived CDR1 and CDR2 are SGHRS and YFSETQ. The CDR3 contains 13 residues. Losses at the gene ends were 2 bases for V and 6 bases for J; bases not matched to a gene: 4. The CDR3 region is CASSFQGAREQYF. CDR3 coding DNA: TGCGCCAGCAGCTTCCAGGGGGCCCGCGAGCAGTACTTC.

This clone was observed at least ten times. This rearrangement joins TRBV12-3 or TRBV12-4 to TRBJ2-7, with 7 bases that match TRBD1. The CDR3 has 17 amino acids. V was clipped by 1 base and J by 6 bases; unmatched bases: 15. The CDR3, as DNA: TGTGCCAGCAGTTTAGGCATACAGGGGACCGGGTTTGCCGAGCAGTACTTC. It translates to CASSLGIQGTGFAEQYF.

This clone showed up many times. This rearrangement joins TRBV5-8 to TRBJ2-1, with TRBD2 as a possible D gene (6 bases). This CDR3 comprises 15 residues. Trimming stripped 1 base from V and 5 bases from J, with 13 bases between. CDR1 is SGHTS and CDR2 is YDEGEE in the germline V gene. CDR3 region: CASSLFRELNNEQFF. CDR3 nucleotide sequence: TGTGCCAGCAGCTTGTTCCGGGAGTTAAACAATGAGCAGTTCTTC.

At least ten counts were recorded for this clone. V gene TRBV10-3 combines with J gene TRBJ1-4, with TRBD1 as a possible D gene (6 bases). Germline assignment: CDR1 ENHRY and CDR2 SYGVKD. This CDR3 spans 13 amino acids. V was clipped by 4 bases and J by 7 bases, with 10 bases between them. This CDR3 reads CAISGPTGEKLFF. The CDR3, as DNA: TGTGCCATCAGTGGGCCGACAGGTGAAAAACTGTTTTTT.

This clone has only one observation. DNA for the CDR3: TGTGCCAGCAGCTTTCACCGATCCGGGACTAGTAGTTTCAACGAGCAGTACTTC. It encodes CASSFHRSGTSSFNEQYF. This rearrangement joins TRBV11-2 to TRBJ2-7; TRBD2 aligns across 8 bases. The length of the CDR3 is 18 residues. Germline V CDR1 and CDR2: SGHAT, FQNNGV. Trimming at V came to 3 bases and at J to 5 bases, leaving 18 bases not matched to a gene.

This clone showed up many times. The chain is built from TRBV6-1 and TRBJ2-7; 9 bases fit TRBD1. Per germline, CDR1 MNHNS and CDR2 SASEGT. This CDR3 spans 15 amino acids. Unmatched junction bases numbered 11, after V lost 6 bases and J lost 5 bases. CDR3: CASRKGRQGENEQYF. Here the CDR3 DNA reads TGTGCCAGCAGGAAGGGGAGACAGGGGGAAAACGAGCAGTACTTC.

This clone was observed many times. The chain carries TRBV2 and TRBJ2-7, with unresolved D. The CDR3 covers 14 residues. V was shortened by 9 bases and J by 6 bases, with 21 bases between the two germline ends. In germline, CDR1 is SNHLY, CDR2 FYNNEI. As DNA, the CDR3 is TGTGCCAGAGACACCGGGCCACAGAGAGGCGAGCAGTACTTC. It yields the protein CARDTGPQRGEQYF.

The chain combines TRBV27 with TRBJ2-7; D gene ambiguous. Trimming pared 6 bases from V and 2 bases from J, leaving 11 bases between. The CDR3 totals 13 residues. CDR1 is MNHEY and CDR2 is SMNVEV in the germline V gene (reference sequence). This CDR3 is CASRGLVPYEQYF. In DNA form, the CDR3 reads TGTGCCAGCAGGGGTCTTGTCCCCTACGAGCAGTACTTC.

This clone was recorded at least ten times. Germline is not matched at one junction end, which may reflect a read error. The V gene is TRBV2, the J gene TRBJ1-1; D not resolved. Germline CDR1 is SNHLY and CDR2 is FYNNEI. CDR3 length: 12 residues. The CDR3 here is CASSEVAGFQAF. Written as DNA, the CDR3 is TGTGCCAGCAGTGAAGTGGCCGGCTTCCAGGCCTTT.

This clone occurred many times. The chain has TRBV5-1 and TRBJ2-1; D perhaps matches TRBD2 (6 bases). V gave up 4 bases and J gave up 4 bases, with 9 bases separating them. The CDR3 runs 13 residues. Germline CDR1 and CDR2: SGHRS and YFSETQ. The CDR3 DNA reads as TGCGCCAGCAGCATTGGGACTTACAATGAGCAGTTCTTC. Protein product: CASSIGTYNEQFF.